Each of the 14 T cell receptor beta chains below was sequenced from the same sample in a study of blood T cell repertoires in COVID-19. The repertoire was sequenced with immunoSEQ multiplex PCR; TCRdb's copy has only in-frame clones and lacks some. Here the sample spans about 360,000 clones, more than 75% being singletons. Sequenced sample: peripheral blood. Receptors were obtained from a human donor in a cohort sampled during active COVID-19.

The CDR3 nucleotides are TGTGCCTGGAGTGTATTGCTGGGACAGGCCAATCAGCCCCAGCATTTT. Translation: CAWSVLLGQANQPQHF. The chain has TRBV30 and TRBJ1-5, with 8 bases identical to TRBD1. The CDR3 totals 16 residues. After removal of 0 bases from V and 3 bases from J, the junction contained 7 bases not matched to a gene. Per germline, CDR1 GTSNPN and CDR2 SVGIG (reference sequence).

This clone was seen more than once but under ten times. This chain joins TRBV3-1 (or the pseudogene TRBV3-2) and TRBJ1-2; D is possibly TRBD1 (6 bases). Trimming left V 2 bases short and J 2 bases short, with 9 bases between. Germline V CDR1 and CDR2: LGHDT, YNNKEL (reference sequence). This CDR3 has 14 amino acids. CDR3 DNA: TGTGCCAGCAGCCAACAGGGGATAAACTATGGCTACACCTTC. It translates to CASSQQGINYGYTF.

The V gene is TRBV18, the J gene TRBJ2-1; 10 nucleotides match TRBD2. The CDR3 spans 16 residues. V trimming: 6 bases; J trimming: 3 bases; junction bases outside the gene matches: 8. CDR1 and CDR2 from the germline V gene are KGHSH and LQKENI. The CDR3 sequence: CASSPGERGGYNEQFF. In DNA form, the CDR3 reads TGTGCCAGCTCCCCAGGGGAGCGGGGGGGCTACAATGAGCAGTTCTTC.

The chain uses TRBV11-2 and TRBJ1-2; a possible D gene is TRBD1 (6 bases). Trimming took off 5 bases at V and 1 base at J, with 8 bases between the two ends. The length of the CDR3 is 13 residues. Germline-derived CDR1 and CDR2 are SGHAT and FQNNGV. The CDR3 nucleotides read TGTGCCAGCAGCCCGGACAGTAACTATGGCTACACCTTC. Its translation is CASSPDSNYGYTF.

CDR3 in DNA: TGCGCCAGCAGTCAATCGTGCGGGAGGGGGTACGAGCAGTACTTC. Protein sequence: CASSQSCGRGYEQYF. The chain uses TRBV23-1 and TRBJ2-7, with 9 bases matching TRBD2. TRBV23-1 is an ORF, with its function uncertain. The CDR3 totals 15 residues. Unmatched junction bases numbered 4, after V lost 0 bases and J lost 4 bases.

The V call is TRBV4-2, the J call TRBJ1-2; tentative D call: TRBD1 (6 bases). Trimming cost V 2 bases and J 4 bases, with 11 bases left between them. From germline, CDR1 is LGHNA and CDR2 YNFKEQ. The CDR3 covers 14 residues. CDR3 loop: CASSQIQGIYGYTF. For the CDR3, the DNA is TGTGCCAGCAGCCAAATACAGGGAATCTATGGCTACACCTTC.

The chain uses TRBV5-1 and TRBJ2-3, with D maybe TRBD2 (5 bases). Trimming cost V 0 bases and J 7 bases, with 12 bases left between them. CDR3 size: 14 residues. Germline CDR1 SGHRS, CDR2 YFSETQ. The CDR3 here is CASSLEASLYTQYF. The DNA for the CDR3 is TGCGCCAGCAGCTTGGAAGCTAGCTTGTATACGCAGTATTTT.

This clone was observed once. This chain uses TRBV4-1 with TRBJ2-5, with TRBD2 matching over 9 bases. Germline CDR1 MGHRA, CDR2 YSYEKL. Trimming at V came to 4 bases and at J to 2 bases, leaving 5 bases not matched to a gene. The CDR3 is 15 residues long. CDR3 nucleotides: TGCGCCAGCAGCCGGGGTAGCGGGGGACAAGAGACCCAGTACTTC. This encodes CASSRGSGGQETQYF.

Here the CDR3 reads CASSRLRGYDADTQYF. CDR3 sequence (DNA): TGTGCCAGCAGCCGCCTGCGCGGGTATGATGCAGATACGCAGTATTTT. V is TRBV3-1 (or the pseudogene TRBV3-2) and J is TRBJ2-3, with D maybe TRBD2 (5 bases). V was pared by 4 bases and J by 4 bases, with 18 bases between. The CDR3 covers 16 residues. In germline, CDR1 is LGHDT, CDR2 YNNKEL (reference sequence).

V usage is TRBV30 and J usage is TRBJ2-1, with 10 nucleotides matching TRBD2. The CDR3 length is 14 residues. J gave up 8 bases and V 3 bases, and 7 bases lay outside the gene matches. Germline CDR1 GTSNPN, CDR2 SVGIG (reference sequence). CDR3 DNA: TGTGCCTGGAGGCCCTCACTAGCGGGATATGAGCAGTTCTTC. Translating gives CAWRPSLAGYEQFF.

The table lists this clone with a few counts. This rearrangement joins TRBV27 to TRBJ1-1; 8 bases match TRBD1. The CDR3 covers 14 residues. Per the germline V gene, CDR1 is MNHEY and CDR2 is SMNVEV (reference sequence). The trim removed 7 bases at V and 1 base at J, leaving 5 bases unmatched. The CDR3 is CASTLDRANTEAFF. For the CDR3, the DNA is TGTGCCAGCACCCTGGACAGGGCGAACACTGAAGCTTTCTTT.

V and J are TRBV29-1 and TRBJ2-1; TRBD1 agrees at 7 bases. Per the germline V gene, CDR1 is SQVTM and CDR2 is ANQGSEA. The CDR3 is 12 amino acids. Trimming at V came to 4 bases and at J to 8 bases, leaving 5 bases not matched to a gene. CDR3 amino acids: CSVVTGVDEQFF. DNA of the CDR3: TGCAGCGTTGTTACAGGGGTCGATGAGCAGTTCTTC.

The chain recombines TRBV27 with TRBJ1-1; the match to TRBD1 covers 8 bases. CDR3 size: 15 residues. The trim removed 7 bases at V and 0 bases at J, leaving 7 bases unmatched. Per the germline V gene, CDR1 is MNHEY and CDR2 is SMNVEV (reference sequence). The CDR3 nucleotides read TGTGCCAGCAACGACAGGGGCGACATGAACACTGAAGCTTTCTTT. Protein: CASNDRGDMNTEAFF.

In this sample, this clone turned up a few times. This CDR3 reads CASSQEGSPGDQPQHF. The CDR3 DNA reads TGCGCCAGCAGCCAAGAAGGATCACCGGGGGATCAGCCCCAGCATTTT. The chain is built from TRBV4-1 and TRBJ1-5, with a weak D call TRBD1 (5 bases). The CDR3 has 16 amino acids. Trimming shortened V by 0 bases and J by 5 bases, and 14 bases separated the two germline ends. Germline CDR1 and CDR2: MGHRA and YSYEKL.